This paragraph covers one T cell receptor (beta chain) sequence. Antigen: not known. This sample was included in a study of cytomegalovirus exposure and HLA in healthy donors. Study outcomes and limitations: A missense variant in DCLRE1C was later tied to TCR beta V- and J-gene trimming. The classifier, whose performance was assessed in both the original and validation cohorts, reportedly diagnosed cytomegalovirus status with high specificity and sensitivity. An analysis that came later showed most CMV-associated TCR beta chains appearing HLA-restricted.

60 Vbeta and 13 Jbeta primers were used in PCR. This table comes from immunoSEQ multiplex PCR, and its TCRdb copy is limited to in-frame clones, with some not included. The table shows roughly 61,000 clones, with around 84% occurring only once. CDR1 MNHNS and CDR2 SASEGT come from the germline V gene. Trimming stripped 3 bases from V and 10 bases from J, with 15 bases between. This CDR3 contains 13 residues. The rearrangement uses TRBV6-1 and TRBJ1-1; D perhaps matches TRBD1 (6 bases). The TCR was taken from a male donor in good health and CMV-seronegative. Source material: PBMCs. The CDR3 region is CASSDGGRRIAFF. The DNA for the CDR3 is TGTGCCAGCAGTGACGGGGGGCGGCGGATAGCTTTCTTT.